This section outlines one T cell receptor beta chain sequence together with its context. Its antigen is not known. One entry per CDR3 protein results from TCRdb running MiXCR on the reads. The repertoire has some 940,000 distinct CDR3 sequences, around 29% of them found once; the top ten carry about 14%. This entry comes from a study of T cell repertoires in cytomegalovirus infection. For the study at large: CMV epitopes used comprised recently identified HLA-C-restricted ones and well-studied HLA-B-restricted ones. The public TCR beta signatures pointed to both CMV infection and matching HLA type. Regarding the study as a whole: Ex vivo responses were dominated by HLA-C-restricted CMV-specific TCR beta clonotypes.

This CDR3 has 13 residues. Per germline, CDR1 MNHNS and CDR2 SASEGT. The ends were cut back, 6 bases at V and 7 bases at J, with 13 bases in the middle. The TCR comes from a human donor in good health (CMV status not recorded). Some clones in this sample may be carry-over from other donors' samples. The specimen comprised cultured CD8+ T cells from PBMCs, sampled from culture after CMV antigen stimulation. The genes are TRBV6-1 and TRBJ1-5; TRBD1 might be the D (6 bases). The CDR3, as DNA: TGTGCCAGCAGCCAGGGGTGGATACAGCCCCAGCATTTT. It is translated as CASSQGWIQPQHF.